A single sample is the source of the 10 T cell receptor beta chains below, sequenced in a study of T cells in Graves' hyperthyroidism and ophthalmopathy. RNA transcripts served as the template for amplifying TCR beta CDR3 regions. A first-round RT-PCR of the TCR CDR3 used the HTBI primer set. One entry per CDR3 protein results from TCRdb running MiXCR on the multiplex PCR reads. This table holds fewer than 350,000 distinct CDR3 sequences, around 15% found once. The specimen was blood. The receptor set was obtained from a woman aged 45 to 65 with Graves' hyperthyroidism that later progressed to Graves' ophthalmopathy.

There are a few counts of this clonotype. The J gene is TRBJ2-1, the V gene TRBV20-1; possible D gene TRBD2, 5 bases. The ends were cut back, 6 bases at V and 9 bases at J, with 18 bases in the middle. Germline CDR1 is DFQATT and CDR2 is SNEGSKA (reference sequence). This CDR3 contains 13 residues. For the CDR3, the DNA is TGCAGTGCCCGCAGTAGCGAGCACGGTGAGCAGTTCTTC. It encodes CSARSSEHGEQFF.

This clonotype was found many times. This chain connects TRBV12-3 or TRBV12-4 to TRBJ2-1; 8 bases align to TRBD1. The CDR3 consists of 15 residues. The V gene end was trimmed by 6 bases and the J gene end by 2 bases; junction bases not matched to a gene: 6. CDR3: CASRNSGGPYNEQFF. CDR3 nucleotides: TGTGCCAGCAGGAATTCAGGGGGCCCCTACAATGAGCAGTTCTTC.

In its sample, this clonotype was seen many times. V usage is TRBV20-1 and J usage is TRBJ2-3; D possibly corresponds to TRBD2 (5 bases). The V gene lost 7 bases and the J gene lost 4 bases, with 12 bases spanning the gap. Germline V gene sequence: CDR1 DFQATT, CDR2 SNEGSKA (reference sequence). CDR3 length equals 12 residues. CDR3 protein: CSGRRNPDTQYF. CDR3 sequence (DNA): TGCAGTGGGAGGAGAAACCCAGATACGCAGTATTTT.

V usage is TRBV4-2 and J usage is TRBJ2-1, with 15 bases aligning to TRBD2. Per the germline V gene, CDR1 is LGHNA and CDR2 is YNFKEQ. Germline trimming cut 3 bases from V and 5 bases from J; bases unmatched to any gene: 2. There are 16 residues in the CDR3. CDR3 residues: CASSHGLAGGNNEQFF. As DNA, the CDR3 is TGTGCCAGCAGCCACGGACTAGCGGGAGGGAACAATGAGCAGTTCTTC.

There are a few counts of this clonotype. The chain uses TRBV7-9 and TRBJ2-5, with D possibly matching TRBD2 (6 bases). The CDR3 is made up of 14 amino acids. V was pared by 5 bases and J by 1 base, with 11 bases between. CDR1 and CDR2 from the germline V gene are SEHNR and FQNEAQ (reference sequence). The CDR3 nucleotides are TGTGCCAGCAGCGTGACTAGGAGCCAAGAGACCCAGTACTTC. It translates to CASSVTRSQETQYF.

There are a few counts of this clonotype. Because it lacks the conserved phenylalanine or tryptophan at the end, this CDR3 is likely a read error. The chain has TRBV13 and TRBJ1-1; a possible D gene is TRBD1 (5 bases). Trimming pared 4 bases from V and 5 bases from J, leaving 20 bases between. Germline CDR1 PRHDT, CDR2 FYEKMQ (reference sequence). The CDR3 extends over 16 amino acids. The CDR3 DNA reads as TGTGCCAGCAGCTCATTGGTGAGGGGCTGGGGTACTGAAGCTTTCCTT. Its protein product is CASSSLVRGWGTEAFL.

This clonotype was found a few times. The chain has TRBV29-1 and TRBJ2-2, with 8 bases identical to TRBD1. Losses at the gene ends were 7 bases for V and 1 base for J; bases not matched to a gene: 14. Germline V gene lookup returns CDR1 SQVTM and CDR2 ANQGSEA. CDR3 length equals 17 residues. The CDR3 loop is CSASRYAGGLNTGELFF. CDR3 in DNA: TGCAGCGCCTCTCGATACGCAGGGGGCTTGAACACCGGGGAGCTGTTTTTT.

This clonotype was recorded at least ten times. The chain has TRBV18 and TRBJ1-2; D remains ambiguous. The length of the CDR3 is 13 residues. Per the germline V gene, CDR1 is KGHSH and CDR2 is LQKENI. Trimming stripped 2 bases from V and 0 bases from J, with 4 bases between. The CDR3 protein is CASSPESNYGYTF. The DNA for the CDR3 is TGTGCCAGCTCACCAGAGTCTAACTATGGCTACACCTTC.

This clonotype came up many times. This rearrangement joins TRBV28 to TRBJ1-3; 8 bases align to TRBD1. J gave up 3 bases and V 9 bases, and 10 bases lay outside the gene matches. The CDR3 is made up of 15 amino acids. Germline assignment: CDR1 MDHEN and CDR2 SYDVKM. The CDR3 DNA is TGTGCCAGTTCCCAGGGGGCGATTCGTGGAAACACCATATATTTT. Translation gives CASSQGAIRGNTIYF. Full variable domain (remainder filled in from reference TRBV28 and TRBJ1-3): DVKVTQSSRYLVKRTGEKVFLECVQDMDHENMFWYRQDPGLGLRLIYFSYDVKMKEKGDIPEGYSVSREKKERFSLILESASTNQTSMYLCASSQGAIRGNTIYFGEGSWLTVV.

This clonotype has ten or more counts. The chain links TRBV6-1 to TRBJ1-5; TRBD1 is a possible D gene (5 bases). The CDR3 contains 15 residues. Trimming removed 4 bases from V and 4 bases from J, with 14 bases in between. The germline CDR1 and CDR2 sequences are MNHNS and SASEGT. DNA for the CDR3: TGTGCCAGCAGTGCCGGGGGGGGAGGAAATCAGCCCCAGCATTTT. Its protein is CASSAGGGGNQPQHF.